The sequence of this T cell receptor beta chain was determined in a study of blood T cell repertoires in COVID-19. Original processing notes: Counts of nucleated cells, estimated from reference gene primer amplification, were obtained. Method: immunoSEQ multiplex PCR; TCRdb's copy keeps in-frame clones and lacks some. The V and J calls and clone size come from that table; D and trimming were worked out from the DNA. The table shows about 410,000 clones, with about 90% occurring only once. The CDR3 contains 13 residues. In germline, CDR1 is GTSNPN, CDR2 SVGIG (reference sequence). With 1 base removed from V and 10 bases from J, the gap between germline ends came to 11 bases.

This clonotype was obtained from a young man who had recovered from COVID-19. J is TRBJ1-6 and V is TRBV30, with a possible D match to TRBD1 (5 bases). Specimen: PBMCs or T cells enriched from blood (not recorded which). The CDR3: CAWSEQVGSPLHF. Here the CDR3 DNA reads TGTGCCTGGAGTGAACAGGTTGGCTCACCCCTCCACTTT. Complete variable domain (other parts from reference TRBV30 and TRBJ1-6): SQTIHQWPATLVQPVGSPLSLECTVEGTSNPNLYWYRQAAGRGLQLLFYSVGIGQISSEVPQNLSASRPQDRQFILSSKKLLLSDSGFYLCAWSEQVGSPLHFGNGTRLTVT.